This T cell receptor (beta chain) came from a study of blood T cell repertoires in COVID-19 (dated by TCRdb to 2019 to 2021). Regarding the study in general: Collaborator samples came from the United States, Italy and Spain and covered acute and convalescent phases of COVID-19. The material from the prospective study consisted of cDNA or gDNA derived from T cells, B-cell-depleted T cells, or PBMCs. Deeply sampled blood TCRbeta repertoires from subjects exposed to, actively infected with, or recovered from COVID-19 were included in the dataset. The repertoires were released in a freely available public database meant as a resource for research on the immune response to SARS-CoV-2. Samples were obtained from the ongoing ImmuneRACE study (first 160 participants) and from about 1,300 subjects provided by 6 global collaborators. Nearly every sample came with metadata listing a de-identified subject ID, COVID-19 status, age in years and sex. Where available, HLA class I and class II types were obtained from metadata supplied by the sample provider rather than from assay-based typing.

The immunoSEQ Assay, a bias-controlled multiplex PCR, was used to amplify TCRbeta CDR3 regions from genomic DNA. Processing in the source paper ran as follows. Nucleated cell counts per sample were estimated from amplification of reference gene primers within the assay. To quantify the absolute abundance of each unique TCRbeta CDR3 rearrangement, sequence reads were collapsed and filtered. For each sample, productive Simpson clonality was calculated by taking the square root of Simpson's diversity index across productive rearrangements. TCRdb took this table from immuneACCESS and kept in-frame rearrangements with V and J called. Such tables lack part of the clones; where checked against another copy, unresolved V genes explain under half of the gap, and the rest is unexplained. V, J and clone size derive from that table, while D and trimming were established from the DNA sequence. The table for this sample lists around 99,000 clones; 84% of them were counted only once. 7.9% of the sample goes to the ten largest clones.

Each collaborating institution followed its own protocols to collect whole blood in K2EDTA tubes. Collaborator samples were shipped for TCRbeta analysis as frozen whole blood, isolated PBMCs, or DNA extracted from either sample type. On this clone: There is no known antigen for this receptor. Base-call qualities are not available, and no considerably larger clone is one nucleotide away.

Reading the germline V gene gives CDR1 MDHEN and CDR2 SYDVKM. Reading from cysteine to phenylalanine, the CDR3 counts 15 amino acids. Only CDR3 DNA remains: 45 bases, in frame from the first base. Trimming takes 2 bases off V and 2 bases off J; junction bases not matched to a gene: 4. What the research found in general, with its limitations: The amount of clinical and demographic metadata varied by source and participant and was provided uncurated.

This clonotype originated in an elderly woman with active or convalescent COVID-19. The rearrangement joined TRBV28 to TRBJ2-7; the junction holds 9 bases that match TRBD2. Sequenced material: peripheral blood. The CDR3 is CASSLLAGPTYEQYF. The nucleotide sequence reads as follows: TGTGCCAGCAGTTTACTAGCGGGACCTACCTACGAGCAGTACTTC.